The 5 T cell receptor beta chains listed next were all sequenced from one sample in a study of blood T cell repertoires in COVID-19. Assay: immunoSEQ multiplex PCR; the TCRdb copy retains only in-frame clones and omits some. The profile shows tens of thousands of clones, approximately 90% of them singletons. The sequenced material came from peripheral blood. These receptors originate from a woman older than 75 with acute or convalescent COVID-19.

This chain links TRBV9 with TRBJ2-2, with 8 bases that match TRBD2. V shed 3 bases, J shed 4 bases, and the junction held 8 bases outside the gene matches. The germline V gene has CDR1 SGDLS and CDR2 YYNGEE. The CDR3 loop spans 16 amino acids. The DNA of the CDR3 is TGTGCCAGCAGCGCCCGGGGGGGGGAGAGCACCGGGGAGCTGTTTTTT. Protein product: CASSARGGESTGELFF.

This rearrangement joins TRBV7-2 to TRBJ1-6; 7 positions agree with TRBD1. The CDR3 covers 15 residues. V shed 1 base, J shed 4 bases, and the junction held 1 base outside the gene matches. Germline lookup yields CDR1 SGHTA and CDR2 FQGNSA. The CDR3 nucleotides read TGTGCCAGCAGCTTAGGGACAGGTTATAATTCACCCCTCCACTTT. Translated: CASSLGTGYNSPLHF.

CDR3 protein: CASSTRRGNFNSPLHF. CDR3 in DNA: TGTGCCAGCAGCACTCGGAGGGGTAACTTTAATTCACCCCTCCACTTT. J is TRBJ1-6 and V is TRBV14; maybe TRBD1 (5 bases). The germline gives CDR1 SGHDN, CDR2 FVKESK. V lost 5 bases to trimming and J lost 6 bases, with 17 bases between them. The CDR3 sequence is 16 residues long. Looking up the rest from reference TRBV14 and TRBJ1-6 gives the full variable domain: EAGVTQFPSHSVIEKGQTVTLRCDPISGHDNLYWYRRVMGKEIKFLLHFVKESKQDESGMPNNRFLAERTGGTYSTLKVQPAELEDSGVYFCASSTRRGNFNSPLHFGNGTRLTVT.

The chain couples TRBV5-1 to TRBJ2-3; 7 nucleotides align to TRBD1. Germline V gene lookup returns CDR1 SGHRS and CDR2 YFSETQ. This CDR3 has 14 amino acids. The J segment lost 7 bases and the V segment lost 4 bases, leaving 9 bases of the junction unmatched. The CDR3 DNA is TGCGCCAGCAGCGAGACAGGGAACGGAAATACGCAGTATTTT. This gives the protein CASSETGNGNTQYF.

The chain employs TRBV5-4 and TRBJ2-7, with D maybe TRBD1 (6 bases). Trimming left V 4 bases short and J 1 base short, with 12 bases between. Germline V gene lookup returns CDR1 SGHNT and CDR2 YYREEE (reference sequence). CDR3 length: 14 amino acids. This CDR3 reads CASSLDRSSYEQYF. The CDR3 nucleotides are TGTGCCAGCAGCCTCGACAGGTCGTCCTACGAGCAGTACTTC.